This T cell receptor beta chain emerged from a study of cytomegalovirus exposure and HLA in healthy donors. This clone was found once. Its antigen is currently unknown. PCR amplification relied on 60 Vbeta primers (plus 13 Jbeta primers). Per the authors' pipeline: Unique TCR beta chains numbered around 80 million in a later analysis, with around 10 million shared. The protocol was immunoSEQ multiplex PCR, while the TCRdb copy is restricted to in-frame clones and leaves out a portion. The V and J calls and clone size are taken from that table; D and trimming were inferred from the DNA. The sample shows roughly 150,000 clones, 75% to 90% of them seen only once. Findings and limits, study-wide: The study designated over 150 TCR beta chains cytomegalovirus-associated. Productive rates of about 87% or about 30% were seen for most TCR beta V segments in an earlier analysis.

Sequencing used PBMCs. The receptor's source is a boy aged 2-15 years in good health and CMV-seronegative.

CDR3 bases: TGTGCCAGCAGACTAGCGGGGGGCACAGATACGCAGTATTTT. This gives the protein CASRLAGGTDTQYF. The gene calls are TRBV19 and TRBJ2-3; 12 bases fit TRBD2. The CDR3 totals 14 residues. From germline, CDR1 is LNHDA and CDR2 SQIVND (reference sequence). V was pared by 9 bases and J by 1 base, with 2 bases of the junction left unmatched.